The 9 T cell receptor beta chains below come from one sample, sequenced in a study of blood T cell repertoires in COVID-19. Libraries were prepared by immunoSEQ multiplex PCR; TCRdb keeps only in-frame clonotypes and omits some of them. The repertoire holds 200,000 or so clones, with about four fifths as singletons. Sequencing input: PBMCs or T cells enriched from blood (not recorded which). Receptor source: a man in his forties or fifties who had recovered from COVID-19.

This clone was seen only once. The chain uses TRBV28 and TRBJ1-2; tentatively, D is TRBD1 (6 bases). This CDR3 is built from 15 residues. V lost 7 bases to trimming and J lost 2 bases, with 17 bases between them. The germline V gene has CDR1 MDHEN and CDR2 SYDVKM. The CDR3 sequence is CASTRAWGPNYGYTF. The DNA of the CDR3 is TGTGCCAGCACCCGGGCCTGGGGGCCAAACTATGGCTACACCTTC.

The chain employs TRBV18 and TRBJ2-3, with D unclear. Germline lookup yields CDR1 KGHSH and CDR2 LQKENI. V gave up 3 bases and J gave up 0 bases, with 10 bases separating them. The CDR3 consists of 15 residues. For the CDR3, the DNA is TGTGCCAGCTCACCGATCCAGGCTAGCACAGATACGCAGTATTTT. Its protein is CASSPIQASTDTQYF.

The chain links TRBV5-4 to TRBJ1-2; D uncertain. Germline-derived CDR1 and CDR2 are SGHNT and YYREEE (reference sequence). V was cut by 3 bases and J by 7 bases, with 13 bases left in between. CDR3 length equals 13 residues. CDR3 nucleotides: TGTGCCAGCAGCTCCCGCGTCCCGGGTGGCTACACCTTC. It encodes CASSSRVPGGYTF.

The CDR3 reads CASSIEGQGSSYNYGYTF. The CDR3 nucleotides are TGTGCCAGTAGTATAGAGGGACAGGGGTCCTCTTATAACTATGGCTACACCTTC. V is TRBV19 and J is TRBJ1-2; 10 bases are a match to TRBD1. J gave up 1 base and V 0 bases, and 8 bases lay outside the gene matches. This CDR3 has 18 amino acids. The V gene's germline CDR1 is LNHDA and CDR2 SQIVND (reference sequence).

The rearrangement links TRBV19 to TRBJ2-1; 12 nucleotides match TRBD2. The germline gives CDR1 LNHDA, CDR2 SQIVND (reference sequence). Losses at the gene ends were 7 bases for V and 7 bases for J; bases not matched to a gene: 8. The CDR3 is 15 amino acids. The CDR3 nucleotides are TGTGCCAGTATGCACCTAGCGGGGGGGTTAAATGAGCAGTTCTTC. This encodes CASMHLAGGLNEQFF.

This clone has more than one count but fewer than ten. The chain employs TRBV29-1 and TRBJ1-1; no clear D. This CDR3 region has 12 residues. From germline, CDR1 is SQVTM and CDR2 ANQGSEA. With 6 bases removed from V and 6 bases from J, the gap between germline ends came to 14 bases. The CDR3 DNA reads TGCAGCGTCACAATGGGGAGGGCTGAAGCTTTCTTT. This sequence encodes CSVTMGRAEAFF.

The rearrangement links TRBV30 to TRBJ1-1, with 9 bases fitting TRBD1. Per germline, CDR1 GTSNPN and CDR2 SVGIG (reference sequence). This CDR3 comprises 12 residues. The V gene end was trimmed by 8 bases and the J gene end by 1 base; junction bases not matched to a gene: 2. The CDR3 nucleotides are TGTGCCGGGGGACAGGGGAACACTGAAGCTTTCTTT. Protein product: CAGGQGNTEAFF.

The chain links TRBV11-1 to TRBJ2-7; D might be TRBD1 (6 bases). This CDR3 contains 12 residues. The germline gives CDR1 SGHAT, CDR2 FQDESV (reference sequence). Trimming removed 5 bases at V and 6 bases at J, with 11 bases between. CDR3 in DNA: TGTGCCAGCAGCGCAACAGGGAGCGAGCAGTACTTC. Its translation is CASSATGSEQYF.

CDR3 region: CASSPGKLESEKLFF. CDR3 sequence (DNA): TGTGCCAGCAGTCCAGGGAAGTTGGAAAGTGAAAAACTGTTTTTT. J is TRBJ1-4 and V is TRBV6-1; tentatively, D is TRBD1 (5 bases). V shed 5 bases and J shed 7 bases, with 17 bases lying between them. Looked up from germline, CDR1 is MNHNS and CDR2 is SASEGT. The CDR3 has 15 amino acids.